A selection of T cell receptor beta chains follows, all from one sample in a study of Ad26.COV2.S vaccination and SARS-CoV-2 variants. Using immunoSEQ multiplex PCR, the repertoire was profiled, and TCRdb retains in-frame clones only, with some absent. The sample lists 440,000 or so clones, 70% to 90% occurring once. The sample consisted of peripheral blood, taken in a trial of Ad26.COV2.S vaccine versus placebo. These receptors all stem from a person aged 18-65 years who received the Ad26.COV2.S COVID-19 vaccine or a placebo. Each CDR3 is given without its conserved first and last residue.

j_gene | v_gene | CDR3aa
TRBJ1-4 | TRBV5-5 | ASSSGTGGSANEKLF
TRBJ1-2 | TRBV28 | ASSSPTENYGYT
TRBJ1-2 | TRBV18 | ASSPRDGPYGYT
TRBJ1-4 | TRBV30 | AWSVGPDEKLF
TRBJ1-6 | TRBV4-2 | ASSQDTGWSPLH
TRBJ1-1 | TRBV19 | ASRRNSEAF
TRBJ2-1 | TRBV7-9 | ASSSPALHNEQF
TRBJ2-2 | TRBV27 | ASSGGRNTGELF
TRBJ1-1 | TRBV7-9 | ASSFKGGNTEAF
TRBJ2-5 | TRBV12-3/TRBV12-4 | ASSLGVTQY
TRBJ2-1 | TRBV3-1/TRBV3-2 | ASSQDLAGYNEQF
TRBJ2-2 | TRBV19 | ASSIDPLAGAGTGELF
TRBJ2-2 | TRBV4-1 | ASSQVALVNRYTGELF
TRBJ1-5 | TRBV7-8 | ASSSDRASNQPQH